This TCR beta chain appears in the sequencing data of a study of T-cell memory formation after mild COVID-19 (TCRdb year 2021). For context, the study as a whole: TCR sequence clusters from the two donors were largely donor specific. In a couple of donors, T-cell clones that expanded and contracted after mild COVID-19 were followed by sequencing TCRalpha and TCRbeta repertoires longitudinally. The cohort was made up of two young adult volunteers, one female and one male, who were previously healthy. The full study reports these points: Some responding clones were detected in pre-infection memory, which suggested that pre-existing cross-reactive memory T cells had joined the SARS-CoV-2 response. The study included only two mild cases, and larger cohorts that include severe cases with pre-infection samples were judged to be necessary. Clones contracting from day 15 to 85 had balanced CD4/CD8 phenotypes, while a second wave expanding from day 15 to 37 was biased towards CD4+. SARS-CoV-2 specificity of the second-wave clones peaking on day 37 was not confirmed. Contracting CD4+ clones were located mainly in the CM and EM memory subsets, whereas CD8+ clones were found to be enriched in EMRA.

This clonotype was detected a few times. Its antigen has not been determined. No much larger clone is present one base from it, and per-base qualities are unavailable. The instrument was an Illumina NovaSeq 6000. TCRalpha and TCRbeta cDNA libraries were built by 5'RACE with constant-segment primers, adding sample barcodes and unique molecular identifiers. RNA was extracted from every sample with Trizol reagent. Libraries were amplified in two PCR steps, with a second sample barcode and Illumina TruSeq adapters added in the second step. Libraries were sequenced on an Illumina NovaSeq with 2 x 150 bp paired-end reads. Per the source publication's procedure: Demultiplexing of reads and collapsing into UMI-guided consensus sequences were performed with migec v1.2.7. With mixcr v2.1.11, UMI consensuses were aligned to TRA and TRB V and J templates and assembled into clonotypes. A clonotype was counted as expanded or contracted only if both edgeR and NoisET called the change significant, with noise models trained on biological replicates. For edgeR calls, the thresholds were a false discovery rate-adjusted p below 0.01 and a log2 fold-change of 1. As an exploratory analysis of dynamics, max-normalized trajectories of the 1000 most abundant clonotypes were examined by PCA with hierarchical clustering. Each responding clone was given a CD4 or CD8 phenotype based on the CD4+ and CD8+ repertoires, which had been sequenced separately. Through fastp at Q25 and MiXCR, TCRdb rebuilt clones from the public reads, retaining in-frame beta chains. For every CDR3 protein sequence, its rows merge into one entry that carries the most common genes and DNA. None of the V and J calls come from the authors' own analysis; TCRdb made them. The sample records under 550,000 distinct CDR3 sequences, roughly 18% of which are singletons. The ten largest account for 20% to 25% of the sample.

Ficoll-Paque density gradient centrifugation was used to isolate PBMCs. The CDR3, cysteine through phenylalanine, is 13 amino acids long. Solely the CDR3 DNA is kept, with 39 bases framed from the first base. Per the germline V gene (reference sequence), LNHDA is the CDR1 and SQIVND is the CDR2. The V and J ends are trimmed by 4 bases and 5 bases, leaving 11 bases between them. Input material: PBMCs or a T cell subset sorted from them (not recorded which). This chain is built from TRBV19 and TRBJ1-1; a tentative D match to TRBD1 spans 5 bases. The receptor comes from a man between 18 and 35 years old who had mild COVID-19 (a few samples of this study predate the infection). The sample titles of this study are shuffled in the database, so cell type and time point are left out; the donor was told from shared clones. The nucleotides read TGTGCCAGTAGTACGGGACGATTAACTGAAGCTTTCTTT. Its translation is CASSTGRLTEAFF.